These T cell receptor beta chains were read from a single sample in a study of blood T cell repertoires in COVID-19. The protocol was immunoSEQ multiplex PCR, while the TCRdb copy is restricted to in-frame clones and leaves out a portion. The repertoire holds 400,000 or so clones, with approximately 86% as singletons. Material for sequencing was PBMCs or T cells enriched from blood (not recorded which). The receptors were sampled from a woman aged 40 to 49 with acute COVID-19. The CDR3 runs from the conserved cysteine through the conserved F or W. Fields, in order: D gene, CDR3 length, J gene, V gene, clone size, CDR3 DNA, CDR3 protein. A D gene is named only where the DNA matches it firmly. A row's size may be missing; if present it is once, few, many or a size class.

>NA|13|TRBJ2-3|TRBV5-4|NA
TGTGCCAGCAGCTGGGGCGGCACAGATACGCAGTATTTT
CASSWGGTDTQYF
>NA|15|TRBJ2-3|TRBV5-1|NA
TGCGCCAGCAGCCCGGGTCACAGGGACACAGATACGCAGTATTTT
CASSPGHRDTDTQYF
>NA|13|TRBJ1-2|TRBV9|NA
TGTGCCAGCCGCCCGGCGGGGGTGGGGGGCTACACCTTC
CASRPAGVGGYTF
>TRBD2|18|TRBJ2-5|TRBV6-1|NA
TGTGCCAGCAGTGATTACAGCGGGGGGGCCGGAGGTCGGGAGACCCAGTACTTC
CASSDYSGGAGGRETQYF
>NA|17|TRBJ1-1|TRBV21-1|NA
TGTGCCAGCAGCAAAGAAGCCCCCACACGGGGAGGGACTGAAGCTTTCTTT
CASSKEAPTRGGTEAFF
>TRBD1|15|TRBJ1-2|TRBV19|NA
TGTGCCGGGATGACAACAGGGGCAGGGAACTATGGCTACACCTTC
CAGMTTGAGNYGYTF
>NA|14|TRBJ1-5|TRBV19|NA
TGTGCCAGTAGTACTTTCGGGGTCCAACAGCCCCAGCATTTT
CASSTFGVQQPQHF
>TRBD2|15|TRBJ2-3|TRBV5-4|once
TGTGCCAGCAGCTCTAGCGGGGGGATCCTGGATACGCAGTATTTT
CASSSSGGILDTQYF
>TRBD2|16|TRBJ2-1|TRBV25-1|NA
TGTGCCAGCAGCCACCAGGGACTAGCATTCGACAATGAGCAGTTCTTC
CASSHQGLAFDNEQFF
>NA|15|TRBJ2-3|TRBV7-2|NA
TGTGCCAGCAGCTACGGGGGAACTAGCACAGATACGCAGTATTTT
CASSYGGTSTDTQYF
>TRBD1|14|TRBJ2-2|TRBV6-5|few
TGTGCCAGCAGCCGGGACAGCGACACCGGGGAGCTGTTTTTT
CASSRDSDTGELFF
>TRBD1|15|TRBJ1-3|TRBV7-2|once
TGTGCCAGCAGTATAGACAGGGGCTCTGGAAACACCATATATTTT
CASSIDRGSGNTIYF
>TRBD2|13|TRBJ2-1|TRBV24-1|few
TGTGCCACCATGGGGGGGTCCAACAATGAGCAGTTCTTC
CATMGGSNNEQFF
>NA|13|TRBJ1-1|TRBV6-5|NA
TGTGCCAGCCGCGGCCGTAGAGGGACTGAAGCTTTCTTT
CASRGRRGTEAFF
>TRBD1|13|TRBJ1-2|TRBV24-1|NA
TGTGCCACCAGTGACGCCGACAGGGTGGGCTACACCTTC
CATSDADRVGYTF
>NA|12|TRBJ2-7|TRBV30|NA
TGTGCCTGGAGTGTACACTCTACCGGGTGGTACTTC
CAWSVHSTGWYF
>NA|15|TRBJ2-7|TRBV6-5|NA
TGTGCCAGCAGTTACTCGTACGGGGAAGGGTCCGAGCAGTACTTC
CASSYSYGEGSEQYF
>NA|11|TRBJ1-2|TRBV10-2|once
TGCGCCAGCAGTGAGGGGAGCGGCTACACCTTC
CASSEGSGYTF
>TRBD1|14|TRBJ2-7|TRBV4-1|NA
TGCGCCAGCAGCCAAGAGAGGGACAGCGGAGAGCAGTACTTC
CASSQERDSGEQYF
>NA|14|TRBJ1-2|TRBV3-1/TRBV3-2|NA
TGTGCCAGCAGCCGCACACAGGGATACTATGGCTACACCTTC
CASSRTQGYYGYTF
>TRBD1|14|TRBJ2-7|TRBV7-9|NA
TGTGCCAGCAGCCTGGACAGGGCGGGCTACGAGCAGTACTTC
CASSLDRAGYEQYF
>TRBD1|15|TRBJ1-5|TRBV9|NA
TGTGCCAGCAGCGTCAACGACGCCTCAGGGGGACCCCAGCATTTT
CASSVNDASGGPQHF
>NA|20|TRBJ1-4|TRBV28|NA
TGTGCCAGCAGCCACCTAGGTGGGGCCAGCGGGTCCCTGACTAATGAAAAACTGTTTTTT
CASSHLGGASGSLTNEKLFF
>TRBD1|14|TRBJ1-2|TRBV5-5|few
TGTGCCAGCAGCTATCGACAGGGCGCCTATGGCTACACCTTC
CASSYRQGAYGYTF
>NA|15|TRBJ1-2|TRBV7-9|NA
TGTGCCAGCATCCCTCGACCCTCGACAGGCGTTGGCTACACCTTC
CASIPRPSTGVGYTF
>NA|14|TRBJ1-6|TRBV11-2|NA
TGTGCCAGCAGCTTATGGCCGAATAATTCACCCCTCCACTTT
CASSLWPNNSPLHF
>TRBD1|15|TRBJ1-5|TRBV15|NA
TGTGCCACCAGCAGAGATTCAGGGGGCAACCAGCCCCAGCATTTT
CATSRDSGGNQPQHF
>NA|13|TRBJ1-1|TRBV18|once
TGTGCCAGCTCAACTACCGATGACACTGAAGCTTTCTTT
CASSTTDDTEAFF
>TRBD1|14|TRBJ1-1|TRBV7-8|NA
TGTGCCAGCAGCCCACGGACAGGGGACACTGAAGCTTTCTTT
CASSPRTGDTEAFF
>NA|14|TRBJ2-2|TRBV18|NA
TGTGCCAGCTCACCCTTACAAAACACCGGGGAGCTGTTTTTT
CASSPLQNTGELFF
>NA|15|TRBJ1-4|TRBV27|NA
TGTGCCAGCAGAACAGGGCGTGCAACTAATGAAAAACTGTTTTTT
CASRTGRATNEKLFF
>NA|13|TRBJ2-1|TRBV11-2|once
TGTGCCAGCAGCTTGGAGGTAATAAATGAGCAGTTCTTC
CASSLEVINEQFF
>TRBD1|14|TRBJ1-2|TRBV5-6|NA
TGTGCCAGCAGCGCCTCCGGGACAGCCTATGGCTACACCTTC
CASSASGTAYGYTF
>NA|13|TRBJ2-5|TRBV7-9|NA
TGTGCCAGCAGGCCACTATCCTCGGAGACCCAGTACTTC
CASRPLSSETQYF
>TRBD1|16|TRBJ1-4|TRBV20-1|NA
TGCAGTGCTAGTCGGACAGGGGGGGTATCGGTCGAAAAACTGTTTTTT
CSASRTGGVSVEKLFF
>NA|13|TRBJ1-2|TRBV10-3|NA
TGTGCCATCAGGGAACAGGGAGCCTCTGGCTACACCTTC
CAIREQGASGYTF
>NA|15|TRBJ2-5|TRBV2|NA
TGTGCCAGCCAACTTGACAGGAACAACCAAGAGACCCAGTACTTC
CASQLDRNNQETQYF
>TRBD2|19|TRBJ2-1|TRBV4-1|NA
TGCGCCAGCAGCCAAGTCGACCTGGGACTAGCGGGTACAAAGAATGAGCAGTTCTTC
CASSQVDLGLAGTKNEQFF
>NA|16|TRBJ1-3|TRBV19|NA
TGTGCCAGTACCTCGGTAGGGGGATTCTCCGGAAACACCATATATTTT
CASTSVGGFSGNTIYF
>NA|9|TRBJ2-7|TRBV10-1|NA
TGCGCCGGAGCCTACGAGCAGTACTTC
CAGAYEQYF
>NA|16|TRBJ1-6|TRBV9|NA
TGTGCCAGCAGCGTAGACCCTAGCTCCTATAATTCACCCCTCCACTTT
CASSVDPSSYNSPLHF
>NA|15|TRBJ2-1|TRBV5-1|NA
TGCGCCAGCAGCGGACAGAAAGGTGGTTTCAATGAGCAGTTCTTC
CASSGQKGGFNEQFF
>NA|14|TRBJ2-5|TRBV5-1|NA
TGCGCCAGCAGCTTGGTTAGCGGACAAGAGACCCAGTACTTC
CASSLVSGQETQYF
>NA|12|TRBJ1-1|TRBV7-9|NA
TGTGCCAGCAGCTTATCCCCCGCTGAAGCTTTCTTT
CASSLSPAEAFF
>NA|13|TRBJ2-2|TRBV10-3|NA
TGTGCCATCAGTGAGTTAGACAGTAGGGAGCTGTTTTTT
CAISELDSRELFF
>TRBD1|14|TRBJ1-5|TRBV10-3|NA
TGTGCCATCAGTATACAGGGGGGCGATCAGCCCCAGCATTTT
CAISIQGGDQPQHF
>NA|15|TRBJ1-4|TRBV11-2|NA
TGTGCCAGCAGCTTAGTAGGGGCAACTAATGAAAAACTGTTTTTT
CASSLVGATNEKLFF
>TRBD1|13|TRBJ2-5|TRBV7-9|NA
TGTGCCAGCAGCTCGACAGGGAAAGAGACCCAGTACTTC
CASSSTGKETQYF